The next 6 T cell receptor beta chains were all read from a single sample in a study of shared T cell receptors in the human thymus. The table came from immunoSEQ multiplex PCR; TCRdb's copy has only in-frame clones and leaves some out. Here the sample spans hundreds of thousands of clones, over 75% being singletons. These same data were also listed under a study on human thymus T cells.

Sequenced: thymocytes. These receptors originate from a boy less than two years old with a congenital heart defect.

The sample holds one count of this clone. This chain uses TRBV14 with TRBJ2-1; 12 bases match TRBD2. Germline values: CDR1 SGHDN, CDR2 FVKESK. There are 19 residues in the CDR3. Trimming at V came to 0 bases and at J to 15 bases, leaving 21 bases not matched to a gene. The CDR3 here is CASSQDKASTTTSGSLAFF. CDR3 bases: TGTGCCAGCAGCCAAGATAAGGCCAGTACAACGACTAGCGGGAGCTTGGCGTTCTTC. The variable domain in full, completed from reference TRBV14 and TRBJ2-1, reads EAGVTQFPSHSVIEKGQTVTLRCDPISGHDNLYWYRRVMGKEIKFLLHFVKESKQDESGMPNNRFLAERTGGTYSTLKVQPAELEDSGVYFCASSQDKASTTTSGSLAFFGPGTRLTVL.

The chain joins TRBV27 to TRBJ2-3, with D perhaps TRBD1 (6 bases). The V end was cut by 5 bases, the J end by 1 base, with 16 bases between. Germline CDR1 MNHEY, CDR2 SMNVEV (reference sequence). The CDR3 consists of 16 residues. For the CDR3, the DNA is TGTGCCAGCAGTAAGACTCCGGGACACCGCACAGATACGCAGTATTTT. It translates to CASSKTPGHRTDTQYF.

V usage is TRBV11-2 and J usage is TRBJ1-5; 10 bases fit TRBD1. CDR1 and CDR2 from the germline V gene are SGHAT and FQNNGV. CDR3 length equals 18 residues. V was pared by 1 base and J by 2 bases, with 8 bases of the junction left unmatched. The CDR3 nucleotides read TGTGCCAGCAGCTTAGGAGGATTTGGGACAGGGGGCAATCAGCCCCAGCATTTT. Its protein product is CASSLGGFGTGGNQPQHF. Filled out from reference TRBV11-2 and TRBJ1-5, the complete variable domain reads EAGVAQSPRYKIIEKRQSVAFWCNPISGHATLYWYQQILGQGPKLLIQFQNNGVVDDSQLPKDRFSAERLKGVDSTLKIQPAKLEDSAVYLCASSLGGFGTGGNQPQHFGDGTRLSIL.

The chain is built from TRBV27 and TRBJ1-4; D is possibly TRBD1 (5 bases). Trimming removed 2 bases from V and 4 bases from J, with 23 bases in between. The CDR3 loop spans 19 amino acids. Germline assignment: CDR1 MNHEY and CDR2 SMNVEV (reference sequence). The CDR3, as DNA: TGTGCCAGCAGTTTACGACGTTTGGGGGGTCGGCTCCTTAATGAAAAACTGTTTTTT. Amino acids: CASSLRRLGGRLLNEKLFF. Drawing the rest from reference TRBV27 and TRBJ1-4, the complete variable domain is EAQVTQNPRYLITVTGKKLTVTCSQNMNHEYMSWYRQDPGLGLRQIYYSMNVEVTDKGDVPEGYKVSRKEKRNFPLILESPSPNQTSLYFCASSLRRLGGRLLNEKLFFGSGTQLSVL.

This clone was recorded a few times. The V gene is TRBV10-2, the J gene TRBJ1-5; 9 bases are a match to TRBD1. The CDR3 runs 14 residues. Germline V gives CDR1 WSHSY, CDR2 SAAADI. V lost 4 bases to trimming and J lost 6 bases; unmatched junction nucleotides: 4. CDR3 protein: CASSGDREGQPQHF. CDR3 DNA: TGCGCCAGCAGTGGGGACAGGGAAGGTCAGCCCCAGCATTTT.

The chain is built from TRBV12-2 and TRBJ2-7; the DNA was not used to check the table's D call, TRBD1. TRBV12-2 corresponds to a pseudogene. The CDR3 is made up of 14 amino acids. CDR3 coding DNA: TGTGCAAGTCGCCGGTCGGACAGAGCCTACGAGCAGTACTTC. As protein: CASRRSDRAYEQYF.